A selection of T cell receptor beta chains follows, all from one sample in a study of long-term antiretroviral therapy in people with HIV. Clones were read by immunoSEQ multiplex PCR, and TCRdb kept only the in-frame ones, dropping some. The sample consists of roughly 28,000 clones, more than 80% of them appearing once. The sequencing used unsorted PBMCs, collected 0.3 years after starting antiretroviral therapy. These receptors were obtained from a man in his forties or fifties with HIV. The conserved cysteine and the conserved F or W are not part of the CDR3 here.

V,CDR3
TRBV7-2,ASSYEYTEAF
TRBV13,ASSLDMSGNTIY
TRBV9,ASSARTSLNNEQF
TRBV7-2,ASSLGGLAGSDTQY
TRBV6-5,ASSYDRLNIQY
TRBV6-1,ASSENWLLGNEQF
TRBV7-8,ASSLGQGGSYSNQPQH
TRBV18,ASSPKRGNYEQY
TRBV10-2,ASSFSTIGTDTQY
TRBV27,ASSTRLSPGYTNTGELF
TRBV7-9,ASSFGLAGAYTGELF
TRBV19,ASRGQLNTGELF
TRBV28,ASSSRQGEQY
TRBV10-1,ASSARGGKEQF
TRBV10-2,ASSEGPYAHYGYT
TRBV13,ASSLQALLAGGPGNEQF
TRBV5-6,ASSNRLRAAYEQY
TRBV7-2,ASSLGISAYEQY
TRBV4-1,ASSQRQGGPYEQY
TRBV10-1,ASSRLAGEWNTGELF
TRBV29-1,SGSLPPTPQY
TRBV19,ASSITGQGDSPLH
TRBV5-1,ASSLSGYYEQY
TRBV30,ACPRDSTPVYGYT
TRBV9,ASSVGPGDRERGYT
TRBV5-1,ASSQGDRPYEQY
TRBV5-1,ASSPTPGPGNTIY
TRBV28,ASRLTGGRDTEAF
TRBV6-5,ASSYNGQSYEQY
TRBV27,ASSLSGIKGEQY
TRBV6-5,ASSRGGRYGYT
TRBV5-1,ASSLGAGGFNEQF
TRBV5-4,ASRKDRGREQY
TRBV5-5,ASSLGPGHLDNSPLH
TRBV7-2,ASSLMPSGSREQY
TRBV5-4,ASSSLGAETQY
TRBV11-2,ASSLPRGGGETQY
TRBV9,ASSLGGAGGYT
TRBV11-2,ASSLFDRVREQF
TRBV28,ASSNRPGTGPGELF
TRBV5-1,ASSELAGGGDTQY
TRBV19,ASTNTGANQPQH
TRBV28,ASSLGRGREKLF
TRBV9,ASSVAGARNTIY
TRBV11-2,ASSNSGYGELF